This T cell receptor beta chain was retrieved from a study of T cells in Graves' hyperthyroidism and ophthalmopathy. CDR3 length: 14 residues. Germline loops: CDR1 SNHLY, CDR2 FYNNEI. V was pared by 6 bases and J by 3 bases, with 2 bases of the junction left unmatched. TCR beta CDR3 region amplification was performed from RNA transcripts. The primer set for the first-round RT-PCR of the TCR CDR3 was HTBI. TCRdb reprocessed the multiplex PCR reads via MiXCR and lists one record per CDR3 protein. There are 660,000 or so distinct CDR3 sequences in the sample; roughly 45% occur only once, and approximately 7.2% lies in the top ten.

What was sequenced was peripheral blood or thyroid tissue (not recorded which). This receptor was obtained from an adult man with Graves' disease, either hyperthyroidism or ophthalmopathy (not recorded which). The rearrangement links TRBV2 to TRBJ2-6, with 7 bases fitting TRBD1. The CDR3 region has the DNA TGTGCCAGCAGAGGGGGCATTGGGGCCAACGTCCTGACTTTC. Amino acids: CASRGGIGANVLTF.